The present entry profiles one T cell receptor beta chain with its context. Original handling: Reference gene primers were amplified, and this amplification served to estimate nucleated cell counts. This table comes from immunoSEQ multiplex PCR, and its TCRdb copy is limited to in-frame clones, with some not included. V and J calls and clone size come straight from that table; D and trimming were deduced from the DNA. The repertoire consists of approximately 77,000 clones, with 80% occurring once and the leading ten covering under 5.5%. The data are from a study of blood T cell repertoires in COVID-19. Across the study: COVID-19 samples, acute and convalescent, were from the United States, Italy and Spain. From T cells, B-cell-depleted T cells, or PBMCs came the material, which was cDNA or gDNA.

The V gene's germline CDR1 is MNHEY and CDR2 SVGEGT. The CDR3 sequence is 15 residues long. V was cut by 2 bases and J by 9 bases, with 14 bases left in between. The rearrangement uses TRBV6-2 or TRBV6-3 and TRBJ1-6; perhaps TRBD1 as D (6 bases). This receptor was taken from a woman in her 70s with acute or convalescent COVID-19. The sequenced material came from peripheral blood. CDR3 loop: CASSYSRAGVSPLHF. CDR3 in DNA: TGTGCCAGCAGTTACAGCCGGGCAGGGGTTTCACCCCTCCACTTT.